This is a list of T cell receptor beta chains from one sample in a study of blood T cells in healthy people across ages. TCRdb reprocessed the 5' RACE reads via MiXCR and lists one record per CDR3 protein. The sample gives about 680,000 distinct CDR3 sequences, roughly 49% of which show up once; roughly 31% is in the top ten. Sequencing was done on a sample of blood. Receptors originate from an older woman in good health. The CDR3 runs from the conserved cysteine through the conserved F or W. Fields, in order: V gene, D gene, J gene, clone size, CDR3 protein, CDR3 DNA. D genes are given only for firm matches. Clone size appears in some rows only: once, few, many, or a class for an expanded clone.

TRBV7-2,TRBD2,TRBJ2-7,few,CASSPIAGSSYEQYF,TGTGCCAGCAGCCCTATAGCGGGAAGCTCCTACGAGCAGTACTTC
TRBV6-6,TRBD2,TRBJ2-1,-,CASGGPPGGILNEQFF,TGTGCCAGCGGAGGTCCCCCGGGGGGTATCCTAAATGAGCAGTTCTTC
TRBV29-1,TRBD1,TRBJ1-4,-,CSVRTGTEKLFF,TGCAGCGTTCGGACAGGGACTGAAAAACTGTTTTTT
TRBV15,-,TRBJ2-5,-,CATSISRSQETQYF,TGTGCCACCAGCATTAGCCGTAGCCAAGAGACCCAGTACTTC
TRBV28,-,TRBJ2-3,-,CASSSVKALSDTQYF,TGTGCCAGCAGTTCGGTGAAAGCCCTTTCGGATACGCAGTATTTT
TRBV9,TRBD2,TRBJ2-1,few,CASSVVTSGIQQFF,TGTGCCAGCAGCGTAGTGACTAGCGGGATTCAGCAGTTCTTC
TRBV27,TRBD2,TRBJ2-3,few,CASSSGTSGITSTDTQYF,TGTGCCAGCAGTTCCGGGACTAGCGGAATTACTAGCACAGATACGCAGTATTTT
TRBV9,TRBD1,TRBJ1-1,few,CASGTGGTEAFF,TGTGCCAGCGGAACAGGGGGCACTGAAGCTTTCTTT
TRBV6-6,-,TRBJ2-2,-,CASSSSGRLTGELFF,TGTGCCAGCAGTTCCTCGGGACGGCTCACCGGGGAGCTGTTTTTT
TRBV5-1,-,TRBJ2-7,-,CASSVVAPSSEQYF,TGCGCCAGCAGCGTCGTGGCACCATCCTCTGAGCAGTACTTC
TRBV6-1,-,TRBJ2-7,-,CASSNIPQGSYEQYF,TGTGCCAGCAGTAATATCCCACAGGGATCCTACGAGCAGTACTTC
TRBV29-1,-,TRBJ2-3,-,CSVASGRGTDTQYF,TGCAGCGTTGCCTCAGGCCGAGGCACAGATACGCAGTATTTT